Listed below are T cell receptor beta chains from one sample, sequenced in a study of cytomegalovirus exposure and HLA in healthy donors. Profiled with immunoSEQ multiplex PCR; TCRdb holds only in-frame clones, not every one. The sample lists about 79,000 clones; approximately 94% were seen once. The sample was PBMCs. The receptors shown here come from a woman in her 30s in good health and CMV-seronegative. The CDR3 runs from the conserved cysteine through the conserved F or W. A D gene is named only where the DNA matches it firmly. Clone size appears in some rows only: once, few, many, or a class for an expanded clone.

j_call clone_size cdr3_length v_call d_call cdr3_aa cdr3_nt
TRBJ1-2 NA 13 TRBV27 TRBD1 CASSFADRGRYTF TGTGCCAGCAGTTTCGCGGACAGGGGGCGCTACACCTTC
TRBJ1-5 once 15 TRBV28 NA CASRDGRDSNQPQHF TGTGCCAGCAGGGATGGGCGGGATAGCAATCAGCCCCAGCATTTT
TRBJ1-2 once 14 TRBV4-1 NA CASSQDRGDYGYTF TGCGCCAGCAGCCAAGATCGCGGTGACTATGGCTACACCTTC
TRBJ2-5 NA 13 TRBV18 NA CASSMTRIETQYF TGTGCCAGCTCCATGACAAGGATCGAGACCCAGTACTTC
TRBJ2-7 NA 14 TRBV5-8 NA CASSLMVVAYEQYF TGTGCCAGCAGCTTGATGGTAGTAGCTTACGAGCAGTACTTC
TRBJ2-1 NA 15 TRBV18 TRBD1 CASSRGQGASNEQFF TGTGCCAGCTCCCGCGGACAGGGGGCAAGCAATGAGCAGTTCTTC
TRBJ2-3 once 20 TRBV12-5 TRBD2 CASGQKLARTIIGITDTQYF TGTGCTAGTGGCCAAAAACTAGCGCGAACTATCATAGGGATCACAGATACGCAGTATTTT
TRBJ1-2 NA 12 TRBV7-8 NA CASSPGAGGYTF TGTGCCAGCAGCCCTGGGGCTGGTGGCTACACCTTC
TRBJ1-1 NA 14 TRBV21-1 NA CASSKGGGEGTAFF TGTGCCAGCAGCAAAGGGGGAGGGGAGGGGACAGCTTTCTTT
TRBJ1-2 NA 13 TRBV10-1 TRBD1 CASSQGQNYGYTF TGCGCCAGCAGCCAGGGACAGAACTATGGCTACACCTTC
TRBJ2-1 NA 15 TRBV9 NA CASSVTGTYYNEQFF TGTGCCAGCAGCGTTACAGGGACATACTACAATGAGCAGTTCTTC
TRBJ1-5 NA 14 TRBV28 NA CASSGNSHNQPQHF TGTGCCAGCAGTGGTAACAGCCACAATCAGCCCCAGCATTTT
TRBJ2-7 NA 14 TRBV6-1 TRBD2 CASSKAGGSYEQYF TGTGCCAGCAGTAAAGCGGGAGGGAGCTACGAGCAGTACTTC
TRBJ2-3 medium-sized 14 TRBV6-4 TRBD2 CASSDLAGADTQYF TGTGCCAGCAGTGACCTAGCGGGGGCGGATACGCAGTATTTT